The 14 T cell receptor beta chains below all came from one sample that was sequenced in a study of T cells in Graves' hyperthyroidism and ophthalmopathy. There were TCR beta CDR3 regions amplified from RNA transcripts. Carried out on the TCR CDR3, a first-round RT-PCR used the HTBI primer set. Using its own MiXCR run on the multiplex PCR reads, TCRdb lists one record per CDR3 protein. The sample lists around 370,000 distinct CDR3 sequences, about 18% occurring once. The sample comprised blood. The source of these receptors is a man in his late teens or twenties with Graves' ophthalmopathy.

The chain recombines TRBV7-6 with TRBJ2-1; 10 nucleotides agree with TRBD1. The germline V gene encodes CDR1 SGHVS and CDR2 FNYEAQ. The CDR3 covers 15 residues. The V gene end was trimmed by 1 base and the J gene end by 9 bases; junction bases not matched to a gene: 6. CDR3 sequence (DNA): TGTGCCAGCAGCTTAGTGGGGACAGGGGAAGGTGAGCAGTTCTTC. Amino acids: CASSLVGTGEGEQFF.

This clonotype was recorded many times. The rearrangement uses TRBV11-2 and TRBJ2-3; 9 positions agree with TRBD2. The germline CDR1 and CDR2 sequences are SGHAT and FQNNGV. The CDR3 contains 16 residues. Trimming at V came to 3 bases and at J to 0 bases, leaving 4 bases not matched to a gene. The CDR3, as DNA: TGTGCCAGCAGCTTCCTAGCGGGGCCCAGCACAGATACGCAGTATTTT. It specifies CASSFLAGPSTDTQYF.

This clonotype has at least ten counts. This chain uses TRBV18 with TRBJ2-3, with D hard to call. Germline V gene sequence: CDR1 KGHSH, CDR2 LQKENI. V was trimmed by 1 base and J by 6 bases, leaving 8 bases between them. The CDR3 sequence is 13 residues long. The CDR3 bases are TGTGCCAGCTCACCACGACCGATGGATACGCAGTATTTT. Translating gives CASSPRPMDTQYF.

On this clonotype: A much bigger clone sits one base away, suggesting this may be a read error. This chain connects TRBV3-1 to TRBJ1-2, with 7 bases aligning to TRBD1. Trimming took 5 bases from V and 2 from J; bases not matched to a gene: 5. The length of the CDR3 is 14 residues. Germline V CDR1 and CDR2: LGHDT, YNNKEL (reference sequence). The CDR3 here is CASSTPQGNYGYTF. The CDR3 nucleotides read TGTGCCAGCAGCACCCCACAGGGGAACTATGGCTACACCTTC.

This clonotype has just a few counts. J is TRBJ2-5 and V is TRBV2; 7 bases match TRBD2. The CDR3 is 15 residues long. Trimming took 6 bases from V and 2 from J; bases not matched to a gene: 9. Germline V CDR1 and CDR2: SNHLY, FYNNEI. The CDR3 nucleotides are TGTGCCAGCAGGGTGGTGGGGGGGGGGCAAGAGACCCAGTACTTC. Translation: CASRVVGGGQETQYF.

This clonotype came up many times. V is TRBV13 and J is TRBJ1-1; D possibly corresponds to TRBD1 (6 bases). The length of the CDR3 is 14 residues. Trimming took off 4 bases at V and 0 bases at J, with 9 bases between the two ends. Germline V gene lookup returns CDR1 PRHDT and CDR2 FYEKMQ (reference sequence). Here the CDR3 DNA reads TGTGCCAGCAGCTCCCGGGGGCTGAACACTGAAGCTTTCTTT. It translates to CASSSRGLNTEAFF.

This clonotype was observed at least ten times. The chain uses TRBV12-3 or TRBV12-4 and TRBJ1-4; 7 bases map to TRBD1. This CDR3 has 12 amino acids. V gave up 6 bases and J gave up 11 bases; unmatched junction bases: 6. CDR3 protein: CASSQTGFKLFF. The CDR3 bases are TGTGCCAGCAGCCAGACAGGGTTTAAACTGTTTTTT.

CDR3 amino acids: CASTPGTGGSCGYTF. The CDR3 nucleotides are TGTGCCAGTACCCCCGGGACAGGGGGCTCCTGTGGCTACACCTTC. The genes are TRBV19 and TRBJ1-2; 12 nucleotides agree with TRBD1. V dropped 7 bases and J dropped 7; count of bases not matched to a gene: 10. CDR1 is LNHDA, CDR2 SQIVND, per germline (reference sequence). The CDR3 sequence is 15 residues long.

This clonotype was picked up many times. V and J are TRBV20-1 and TRBJ2-1; 7 nucleotides match TRBD2. V was clipped by 2 bases and J by 7 bases; unmatched bases: 8. Germline-derived CDR1 and CDR2 are DFQATT and SNEGSKA (reference sequence). The CDR3 is 14 amino acids. The CDR3 DNA sequence: TGCAGTGCTAGAATAAGCGGGAAGGTAAATGAGCAGTTCTTC. Encoded protein: CSARISGKVNEQFF.

This clonotype was counted at least ten times. The rearrangement links TRBV2 to TRBJ1-2; the match to TRBD1 covers 7 bases. With V trimmed by 7 bases and J by 4 bases, 12 bases remained unmatched. Per the germline V gene, CDR1 is SNHLY and CDR2 is FYNNEI. This CDR3 contains 15 residues. The chain's CDR3 is CASTPQGGQAYGYTF. CDR3 DNA sequence: TGTGCCAGCACCCCCCAGGGTGGACAGGCCTATGGCTACACCTTC.

J is TRBJ1-6 and V is TRBV7-2; 7 bases line up with TRBD1. The CDR3 extends over 15 amino acids. The V gene's germline CDR1 is SGHTA and CDR2 FQGNSA. Trimming removed 2 bases from V and 5 bases from J; junction bases left unmatched: 3. The CDR3, as DNA: TGTGCCAGCAGCTTATTCGGACAGGATAATTCACCCCTCCACTTT. This encodes CASSLFGQDNSPLHF.

This clonotype was counted ten times or more. The chain's CDR3 is CASSWRGFNEQFF. CDR3 DNA sequence: TGTGCCAGCAGTTGGCGGGGATTCAATGAGCAGTTCTTC. The rearrangement joins TRBV2 to TRBJ2-1; maybe TRBD2 (6 bases). The germline gives CDR1 SNHLY, CDR2 FYNNEI. Trimming removed 5 bases at V and 6 bases at J, with 11 bases between. This CDR3 spans 13 amino acids.

V gene TRBV6-1 combines with J gene TRBJ1-2; D is possibly TRBD1 (5 bases). The CDR3 covers 15 residues. V gave up 11 bases and J gave up 2 bases, with 21 bases separating them. CDR1 is MNHNS, CDR2 SASEGT, per germline. The CDR3: CASTRLGDGNYGYTF. The CDR3 DNA reads as TGTGCCTCCACCCGGCTGGGGGACGGAAACTATGGCTACACCTTC.

This clonotype appeared many times. The DNA for the CDR3 is TGCGCCAGCAGCGGGGGGCATTCGGCTTTCTTT. Protein: CASSGGHSAFF. The J gene is TRBJ1-1, the V gene TRBV5-1; D might be TRBD1 (6 bases). The V end lost 4 bases, the J end lost 11 bases, and 12 bases lay between the germline ends. The length of the CDR3 is 11 residues. Germline V lookup: CDR1 SGHRS, CDR2 YFSETQ.